These 24 T cell receptor beta chains were sequenced from one sample in a study of T cell responses to AZD1222 COVID-19 vaccine. The assay was immunoSEQ multiplex PCR, and TCRdb's table has in-frame clones only and misses some. The sample contains around 140,000 clones, 80% to 95% of which appear only once. Material: peripheral blood, obtained 28 days after the second AZD1222 dose. All receptors come from an adult who received the AZD1222 COVID-19 vaccine.

The CDR3 nucleotides are TGTGCCAGCAGCTTAGGGGGAGGAGGGAGGTTATGGGAGACCCAGTACTTC. Its translation is CASSLGGGGRLWETQYF. This chain connects TRBV5-4 to TRBJ2-5; D might be TRBD1 or TRBD2, each matching 6 bases. The CDR3 runs to 17 residues. Trimming pared 2 bases from V and 5 bases from J, leaving 22 bases between. Per germline, CDR1 SGHNT and CDR2 YYREEE (reference sequence). Variable domain in full (rest from reference TRBV5-4 and TRBJ2-5): ETGVTQSPTHLIKTRGQQVTLRCSSQSGHNTVSWYQQALGQGPQFIFQYYREEENGRGNFPPRFSGLQFPNYSSELNVNALELDDSALYLCASSLGGGGRLWETQYFGPGTRLLVL.

The rearrangement uses TRBV11-2 and TRBJ2-7; possible D gene TRBD1, 6 bases. V lost 2 bases, J lost 6 bases, and 11 bases lay in between. The CDR3 spans 13 residues. The germline CDR1 and CDR2 sequences are SGHAT and FQNNGV. For the CDR3, the DNA is TGTGCCAGCAGCTTATCAGTACAGGGCGAGCAGTACTTC. It translates to CASSLSVQGEQYF.

The sample holds one count of this clone. The chain employs TRBV11-2 and TRBJ1-1, with D possibly TRBD1 on 6 matching bases. Trimming stripped 8 bases from V and 1 base from J, with 8 bases between. The germline V gene has CDR1 SGHAT and CDR2 FQNNGV. The CDR3 has 12 amino acids. In DNA, the CDR3 is TGTGCCAGCTTGGACAGGAACACTGAAGCTTTCTTT. This encodes CASLDRNTEAFF.

V gene TRBV12-3 or TRBV12-4 combines with J gene TRBJ1-5; D remains unclear. The CDR3 has 13 amino acids. V was trimmed by 2 bases and J by 6 bases, leaving 8 bases between them. CDR3 nucleotide sequence: TGTGCCAGCAGTTTATTGGGAAGTCAGCCCCAGCATTTT. Its protein product is CASSLLGSQPQHF.

This chain connects TRBV5-1 to TRBJ2-5; 7 bases are shared with TRBD1. Unmatched junction bases numbered 3, after V lost 0 bases and J lost 1 base. The CDR3 consists of 15 residues. Germline CDR1 reads SGHRS; CDR2 reads YFSETQ. The DNA for the CDR3 is TGCGCCAGCAGCTTGGACGGGACAGCCCAAGAGACCCAGTACTTC. Its translation is CASSLDGTAQETQYF.

The chain uses TRBV9 and TRBJ1-2; TRBD1 matches 9 bases. The J segment lost 11 bases and the V segment lost 3 bases, leaving 11 bases of the junction unmatched. The CDR3 totals 14 residues. Germline V gene lookup returns CDR1 SGDLS and CDR2 YYNGEE. CDR3 bases: TGTGCCAGCAGCGCGGGGACAGGGAGGGTTGGGTACACCTTC. This encodes CASSAGTGRVGYTF.

The chain links TRBV30 to TRBJ2-1; the match to TRBD1 covers 7 bases. The CDR3 is made up of 13 amino acids. V shed 2 bases, J shed 9 bases, and the junction held 7 bases outside the gene matches. Germline V lookup: CDR1 GTSNPN, CDR2 SVGIG (reference sequence). The CDR3 sequence: CAWSHGQDSEQFF. In DNA form, the CDR3 reads TGTGCCTGGAGTCACGGACAGGACAGTGAGCAGTTCTTC. The full variable domain, its missing parts supplied by reference TRBV30 and TRBJ2-1, is SQTIHQWPATLVQPVGSPLSLECTVEGTSNPNLYWYRQAAGRGLQLLFYSVGIGQISSEVPQNLSASRPQDRQFILSSKKLLLSDSGFYLCAWSHGQDSEQFFGPGTRLTVL.

V usage is TRBV9 and J usage is TRBJ2-5; 9 positions match TRBD2. V trimming: 0 bases; J trimming: 4 bases; junction bases outside the gene matches: 7. CDR3 size: 16 residues. Looked up from germline, CDR1 is SGDLS and CDR2 is YYNGEE. Here the CDR3 DNA reads TGTGCCAGCAGCGTAGATAATAGCGGGAGTGGAGAGACCCAGTACTTC. Amino acids: CASSVDNSGSGETQYF.

This clone was seen just once. V usage is TRBV18 and J usage is TRBJ1-1; the match to TRBD1 covers 8 bases. Germline V lookup: CDR1 KGHSH, CDR2 LQKENI. CDR3 length equals 17 residues. Losses at the gene ends were 1 base for V and 0 bases for J; bases not matched to a gene: 7. CDR3 in DNA: TGTGCCAGCTCACCACTGAGGACAGGGAACATGAACACTGAAGCTTTCTTT. Translating it yields CASSPLRTGNMNTEAFF.

The chain employs TRBV27 and TRBJ1-1; perhaps TRBD1 as D (5 bases). Germline V gives CDR1 MNHEY, CDR2 SMNVEV (reference sequence). The CDR3 extends over 13 amino acids. V was shortened by 7 bases and J by 4 bases, with 13 bases between the two germline ends. The CDR3 region is CASTLAGGTEAFF. The CDR3 DNA sequence: TGTGCCAGCACCCTCGCGGGGGGCACTGAAGCTTTCTTT.

The sample holds one count of this clone. This rearrangement joins TRBV3-1 (or the pseudogene TRBV3-2) to TRBJ1-2; possibly TRBD1 for D (6 bases). With 6 bases removed from V and 6 bases from J, the gap between germline ends came to 11 bases. Germline assignment: CDR1 LGHDT and CDR2 YNNKEL (reference sequence). This CDR3 comprises 12 residues. CDR3: CASRPHRDGYTF. The CDR3 DNA is TGTGCCAGCAGACCCCACAGGGATGGCTACACCTTC.

This rearrangement joins TRBV27 to TRBJ1-6, with 9 bases aligning to TRBD1. The junction had 3 bases not matched to a gene; V was cut back by 2 bases and J by 7 bases. Germline values: CDR1 MNHEY, CDR2 SMNVEV (reference sequence). CDR3 length: 15 amino acids. The CDR3 region has the DNA TGTGCCAGCAGTTTACGACAGGGGGGAAATTCACCCCTCCACTTT. This sequence encodes CASSLRQGGNSPLHF.

Here the CDR3 reads CASSPDTSSGNTIYF. The CDR3 DNA sequence: TGTGCCAGCTCACCAGACACAAGCTCTGGAAACACCATATATTTT. V and J are TRBV18 and TRBJ1-3; D not certain. CDR1 and CDR2 (germline): KGHSH, LQKENI. Trimming cost V 2 bases and J 0 bases, with 8 bases left between them. The CDR3 extends over 15 amino acids.

The genes are TRBV11-2 and TRBJ2-7; D remains unclear. CDR1 and CDR2 from the germline V gene are SGHAT and FQNNGV. The V gene lost 5 bases and the J gene lost 6 bases, with 14 bases spanning the gap. The CDR3 totals 13 residues. As DNA, the CDR3 is TGTGCCAGCAGCCGTAAGGGTTATAGCGAGCAGTACTTC. Translation gives CASSRKGYSEQYF.

This clone was observed a single time. This sequence joins TRBV24-1 and TRBJ1-2; D call uncertain. Germline V lookup: CDR1 KGHDR, CDR2 SFDVKD. The CDR3 has 12 amino acids. The V end lost 4 bases, the J end lost 6 bases, and 8 bases lay between the germline ends. The CDR3 DNA sequence: TGTGCCACCAGTGAAAGGACCAATGGCTACACCTTC. Amino acid sequence: CATSERTNGYTF.

J is TRBJ2-2 and V is TRBV27; 7 nucleotides align to TRBD2. Trimming at V came to 7 bases and at J to 0 bases, leaving 11 bases not matched to a gene. The CDR3 sequence is 17 residues long. The germline CDR1 and CDR2 sequences are MNHEY and SMNVEV (reference sequence). The CDR3 protein is CASKHGSGQANTGELFF. The CDR3 DNA reads as TGTGCCAGCAAGCACGGTAGCGGGCAGGCGAACACCGGGGAGCTGTTTTTT.

This sequence joins TRBV28 and TRBJ1-1; a weak D match, TRBD1 (5 bases). This CDR3 has 12 residues. Per the germline V gene, CDR1 is MDHEN and CDR2 is SYDVKM. Trimming removed 6 bases from V and 4 bases from J, with 9 bases in between. The CDR3 bases are TGTGCCAGCAGAACGGGGGGCACTGAAGCTTTCTTT. It translates to CASRTGGTEAFF.

The J gene is TRBJ2-3, the V gene TRBV9; 14 bases are a match to TRBD2. The germline V gene has CDR1 SGDLS and CDR2 YYNGEE. The CDR3 covers 16 residues. With 4 bases clipped from V and 3 bases from J, the junction kept 4 bases outside the gene matches. CDR3 protein: CASSKGTSGSTDTQYF. CDR3 nucleotide sequence: TGTGCCAGCAGCAAGGGGACTAGCGGGAGTACAGATACGCAGTATTTT.

The genes are TRBV6-2 or TRBV6-3 and TRBJ1-3; 8 bases are a match to TRBD1. The CDR3 runs 20 residues. CDR1 MNHEY and CDR2 SVGEGT come from the germline V gene. After removal of 1 base from V and 0 bases from J, the junction contained 14 bases not matched to a gene. This CDR3 reads CASSYYRTGKARSSGNTIYF. The CDR3 region has the DNA TGTGCCAGCAGTTACTACAGGACAGGGAAAGCCCGAAGCTCTGGAAACACCATATATTTT.

V is TRBV15 and J is TRBJ1-2, with 8 nucleotides matching TRBD1. V lost 5 bases and J lost 4; bases outside the gene matches: 9. Germline CDR1 LNHNV, CDR2 YYDKDF (reference sequence). The CDR3 has 15 residues. The CDR3 DNA follows: TGTGCCACCAGCGCCTATGAGGACAGGGTCTATGGCTACACCTTC. Protein product: CATSAYEDRVYGYTF.

The chain uses TRBV7-3 and TRBJ2-2, with unresolved D. V dropped 5 bases and J dropped 5 bases, with 9 bases sitting between them. The CDR3 consists of 13 residues. Germline CDR1 and CDR2: SGHTA and FQGTGA. The CDR3 region has the DNA TGTGCCAGCAGCCCTATCGGAACCGGGGAGCTGTTTTTT. This translates into CASSPIGTGELFF.

On this clone: The limits of the CDR3 on the DNA are not certain, so only TCRdb's listed CDR3 is given. The chain carries TRBV28 and TRBJ1-1. Germline CDR1 reads MDHEN; CDR2 reads SYDVKM. The CDR3 region is 16 residues in length, termini included. The CDR3 here is CASSSSEAGENTEAFF.

The chain couples TRBV7-9 to TRBJ1-2; D perhaps matches TRBD1 (6 bases). The V end was cut by 5 bases, the J end by 0 bases, with 13 bases between. CDR3 length: 15 residues. Germline CDR1 is SEHNR and CDR2 is FQNEAQ (reference sequence). This CDR3 is CASSQSTGPNYGYTF. The CDR3 region has the DNA TGTGCCAGCAGCCAATCGACAGGACCTAACTATGGCTACACCTTC.

The chain recombines TRBV28 with TRBJ1-2; TRBD1 agrees at 8 bases. With V trimmed by 3 bases and J by 5 bases, 5 bases remained unmatched. Looked up from germline, CDR1 is MDHEN and CDR2 is SYDVKM. This CDR3 has 14 residues. CDR3 sequence: CASSLQGARYGYTF. The DNA for the CDR3 is TGTGCCAGCAGTTTGCAGGGGGCTCGGTATGGCTACACCTTC.